A selection of T cell receptor beta chains follows, all from one sample in a study of cytomegalovirus exposure and HLA in healthy donors. Clones were read by immunoSEQ multiplex PCR, and TCRdb kept only the in-frame ones, dropping some. The data hold some 260,000 clones, with about 90% observed a single time. Sequenced input: PBMCs. The receptors were gathered from a man aged 18 to 30 in good health and CMV-seropositive. Each CDR3 is given with its conserved first and last residue. A D gene is named only where the DNA matches it firmly. Size is omitted from some rows. Given values are once, few, many or a class for expanded clones.

j_call v_call d_call clone_size cdr3_aa cdr3_nt
TRBJ1-5 TRBV28 NA NA CASSSRGSNQPQHF TGTGCCAGCAGTTCCAGGGGTAGCAATCAGCCCCAGCATTTT
TRBJ2-7 TRBV6-5 NA NA CASSLKPTGSEQYF TGTGCCAGCAGTCTCAAACCTACAGGGTCCGAGCAGTACTTC
TRBJ2-7 TRBV6-5 TRBD2 NA CASSRLADSYEQYF TGTGCCAGCAGTCGACTAGCGGATTCCTACGAGCAGTACTTC
TRBJ1-2 TRBV6-1 TRBD1 few CASSERGQGAYGYTF TGTGCCAGCAGTGAACGGGGACAGGGAGCCTATGGCTACACCTTC
TRBJ1-1 TRBV11-2 NA NA CASSLGRIVAFF TGTGCCAGCAGCCTGGGACGAATAGTAGCTTTCTTT
TRBJ1-1 TRBV6-5 NA NA CASSYVAGDTEAFF TGTGCCAGCAGCTACGTGGCTGGGGACACTGAAGCTTTCTTT
TRBJ2-7 TRBV28 TRBD2 NA CASSFASGGSYEQYF TGTGCCAGCAGTTTCGCCAGCGGCGGGAGCTACGAGCAGTACTTC
TRBJ1-2 TRBV6-5 NA NA CASSSGGGYGGYTF TGTGCCAGCAGTTCCGGCGGGGGGTACGGCGGCTACACCTTC
TRBJ2-7 TRBV2 TRBD1 NA CASSERGQALYEQYF TGTGCCAGCAGTGAAAGGGGACAGGCCCTATACGAGCAGTACTTC
TRBJ2-7 TRBV5-4 NA NA CASSLDRDSEQYF TGTGCCAGCAGCTTGGATCGGGATTCCGAGCAGTACTTC
TRBJ2-7 TRBV18 NA NA CASSPSRVYEQYF TGTGCCAGCTCACCATCCAGGGTGTACGAGCAGTACTTC
TRBJ2-7 TRBV14 TRBD1 NA CASSLGIGQGAVEQYF TGTGCCAGCAGCCTGGGGATTGGACAGGGGGCTGTCGAGCAGTACTTC
TRBJ1-1 TRBV6-6 NA NA CASSYSDLGGTEAFF TGTGCCAGCAGTTACTCGGACTTGGGAGGCACTGAAGCTTTCTTT
TRBJ2-3 TRBV27 NA NA CASSSPSRSVAQYF TGTGCCAGCAGTTCCCCATCACGTAGCGTCGCGCAGTATTTT
TRBJ1-3 TRBV6-1 NA NA CAGSVSSGNTIYF TGTGCCGGCTCCGTCAGCTCTGGAAACACCATATATTTT
TRBJ2-1 TRBV6-5 TRBD1 NA CASSKDRVSNEQFF TGTGCCAGCAGTAAGGACAGGGTTAGCAATGAGCAGTTCTTC
TRBJ1-3 TRBV6-1 NA NA CASRAQGSGNTIYF TGTGCCAGCAGGGCTCAGGGGTCAGGAAACACCATATATTTT
TRBJ1-3 TRBV6-6 NA NA CASSYSSSHTIYF TGTGCCAGCAGTTACTCGTCCTCACACACCATATATTTT
TRBJ2-7 TRBV7-2 NA NA CASSLEAAPGEQYF TGTGCCAGCAGCTTAGAGGCAGCCCCAGGCGAGCAGTACTTC
TRBJ1-2 TRBV5-5 TRBD1 NA CASSWDRDGYTF TGTGCCAGCAGCTGGGACAGGGATGGCTACACCTTC
TRBJ2-7 TRBV4-1 TRBD2 NA CASSQALAGGPGEQYF TGCGCCAGCAGCCAGGCCCTAGCGGGAGGGCCTGGTGAGCAGTACTTC
TRBJ1-5 TRBV27 NA NA CASSLGAYQPQHF TGTGCCAGCAGTTTGGGGGCTTACCAGCCCCAGCATTTT
TRBJ1-2 TRBV6-6 NA NA CASTTTGNYTF TGTGCCAGCACTACAACAGGGAATTACACCTTC
TRBJ2-1 TRBV6-6 TRBD2 NA CASSPNMGGSMQQFF TGTGCCAGCAGCCCGAATATGGGGGGGTCCATGCAGCAGTTCTTC
TRBJ1-2 TRBV9 NA NA CASSVHQENYGYTF TGTGCCAGCAGCGTCCACCAGGAGAACTATGGCTACACCTTC
TRBJ1-5 TRBV28 NA NA CASSLSGNNQPQHF TGTGCCAGCAGTTTATCAGGGAACAATCAGCCCCAGCATTTT
TRBJ2-7 TRBV5-1 TRBD2 NA CASSLGVASGDYEQYF TGCGCCAGCAGCTTAGGGGTGGCTAGCGGGGACTACGAGCAGTACTTC
TRBJ2-7 TRBV19 TRBD2 NA CASSTLAGAPYEQYF TGTGCCAGTAGCACACTAGCGGGAGCGCCCTACGAGCAGTACTTC
TRBJ2-1 TRBV5-1 NA NA CASSLGLGSYNEQFF TGCGCCAGCAGCTTGGGACTGGGCTCCTACAATGAGCAGTTCTTC
TRBJ2-7 TRBV2 TRBD1 NA CASKQGMSSYEQYF TGTGCCAGCAAACAGGGGATGAGCTCCTACGAGCAGTACTTC
TRBJ2-1 TRBV11-2 TRBD2 NA CASSLGLAANNEQFF TGTGCCAGCAGCTTAGGGCTAGCGGCGAACAATGAGCAGTTCTTC
TRBJ1-5 TRBV18 NA few CASSTSGVQPQHF TGTGCCAGCTCAACCTCGGGGGTCCAGCCCCAGCATTTT
TRBJ2-7 TRBV6-5 NA once CASSSPSDSYEQYF TGTGCCAGCAGCTCTCCTAGCGACTCCTACGAGCAGTACTTC
TRBJ1-5 TRBV19 TRBD1 NA CASSIEGTGRNQPQHF TGTGCCAGTAGTATAGAGGGGACAGGGAGGAATCAGCCCCAGCATTTT
TRBJ2-1 TRBV5-1 TRBD2 NA CASSLDGLAGVDEQFF TGCGCCAGCAGCTTGGATGGACTAGCAGGGGTCGATGAGCAGTTCTTC
TRBJ1-1 TRBV7-8 NA NA CASSLPRWGNTEAFF TGTGCCAGCAGCTTACCCAGGTGGGGGAACACTGAAGCTTTCTTT
TRBJ2-5 TRBV6-5 TRBD2 NA CASSYSLAELQETQYF TGTGCCAGCAGTTACTCCCTAGCGGAGCTCCAAGAGACCCAGTACTTC
TRBJ2-2 TRBV4-1 NA NA CASTPSTNTGELFF TGCGCCAGCACCCCTTCGACGAACACCGGGGAGCTGTTTTTT